This T cell receptor (beta chain) stems from a study of control samples from healthy donors and cancer patients. TCRdb's table, derived via immunoSEQ multiplex PCR, lists solely in-frame clones and lacks some. The sample has about 60,000 clones, 90% seen once; the top ten hold 0.95% to 1.5%. V shed 9 bases, J shed 8 bases, and the junction held 4 bases outside the gene matches. The CDR3 is made up of 11 amino acids. Germline V CDR1 and CDR2: MNHEY, SVGAGI. The origin of this receptor is a woman aged 45 to 65 with colorectal cancer. The sequencing input was PBMCs. The rearrangement joins TRBV6-5 to TRBJ1-1, with 9 bases fitting TRBD1. CDR3: CASGQGSEAFF. CDR3 DNA sequence: TGTGCCAGTGGACAGGGGTCGGAAGCTTTCTTT.